The 30 T cell receptor beta chains below come from one sample, sequenced in a study of identical twins (dated by TCRdb to between 2015 and 2016). The library was generated by 5' RACE. The instrument was an Illumina HiSeq 2000. TCRdb handled the public reads itself, with Q25 trimming in fastp and clone calling in MiXCR, and kept productive beta chains. Each CDR3 protein gets just one entry, which takes the most common genes and DNA from the rows behind it. Here the sample has roughly 690,000 distinct CDR3 sequences; around 6% occur a single time. The leading ten clones occupy around 2% of the sample. The sample consisted of naive T cells sorted from blood. In light of the paper, this sample's cell subset or site label describes: cells isolated with a human naive T-cell isolation kit. The receptors derive from a man between 18 and 35 years old in good health.

The table lists this clonotype with a few counts. The CDR3 spells CSVGTHGRRETQYF. The CDR3 DNA follows: TGCAGCGTGGGGACTCACGGGAGGAGAGAGACCCAGTACTTC. The chain links TRBV29-1 to TRBJ2-5, with 7 nucleotides matching TRBD2. The germline CDR1 and CDR2 sequences are SQVTM and ANQGSEA. This CDR3 is built from 14 residues. Trimming cost V 6 bases and J 4 bases; bases outside gene matches: 11. Looking up the rest from reference TRBV29-1 and TRBJ2-5 gives the full variable domain: SAVISQKPSRDICQRGTSLTIQCQVDSQVTMMFWYRQQPGQSLTLIATANQGSEATYESGFVIDKFPISRPNLTFSTLTVSNMSPEDSSIYLCSVGTHGRRETQYFGPGTRLLVL.

The J gene is TRBJ2-1, the V gene TRBV25-1, with D perhaps TRBD1 (5 bases). V was cut by 4 bases and J by 4 bases, with 14 bases left in between. The CDR3 totals 15 residues. Looked up from germline, CDR1 is MGHDK and CDR2 is SYGVNS. The CDR3 here is CASSGTSTAYNEQFF. The DNA for the CDR3 is TGTGCCAGCAGTGGTACTTCGACAGCTTACAATGAGCAGTTCTTC.

This clonotype was counted at least ten times. CDR3 DNA sequence: TGTGCCAGCAGTTACTCGATTGTTGCTAACCTCGACTACACCTTC. This gives the protein CASSYSIVANLDYTF. The gene calls are TRBV6-5 and TRBJ1-2; no reliable D call. The CDR3 covers 15 residues. CDR1 is MNHEY, CDR2 SVGAGI, per germline. Trimming took off 0 bases at V and 10 bases at J, with 18 bases between the two ends.

This clonotype was seen repeatedly, ten times or more. V usage is TRBV7-2 and J usage is TRBJ2-7, with D unclear. The germline V gene encodes CDR1 SGHTA and CDR2 FQGNSA. The CDR3 contains 14 residues. V was shortened by 4 bases and J by 0 bases, with 10 bases between the two germline ends. The CDR3 spells CASSSDWRSYEQYF. Written as DNA, the CDR3 is TGTGCCAGCAGCTCCGACTGGCGCTCCTACGAGCAGTACTTC.

This clonotype was detected many times. The chain couples TRBV29-1 to TRBJ1-3; D gene uncertain. The CDR3 runs to 11 residues. The V gene lost 7 bases and the J gene lost 2 bases, with 6 bases spanning the gap. Germline CDR1 is SQVTM and CDR2 is ANQGSEA. The DNA of the CDR3 is TGCAGCGCGGGTGCTGGAAACACCATATATTTT. Its translation is CSAGAGNTIYF.

This clonotype has at least ten counts. V is TRBV7-7 and J is TRBJ2-5; D is unresolved. CDR3 length: 12 residues. Trimming pared 11 bases from V and 2 bases from J, leaving 12 bases between. In germline, CDR1 is SSHAT, CDR2 FNYEAQ (reference sequence). The CDR3 protein is CALLAIQETQYF. The CDR3 DNA reads TGTGCCCTCTTAGCTATACAAGAGACCCAGTACTTC.

The table lists this clonotype with many counts. The chain combines TRBV20-1 with TRBJ2-1; D might be TRBD1 (6 bases). The CDR3 is made up of 16 amino acids. The germline CDR1 and CDR2 sequences are DFQATT and SNEGSKA (reference sequence). Deletions cut 0 bases from V and 6 bases from J, with 18 bases between. This CDR3 reads CSARDTWTEKGNEQFF. CDR3 sequence (DNA): TGCAGTGCTAGAGATACCTGGACAGAGAAGGGCAATGAGCAGTTCTTC.

This clonotype was seen only a few times. The genes are TRBV29-1 and TRBJ2-2; D uncertain. This CDR3 spans 13 amino acids. V lost 3 bases and J lost 2, with 7 bases in between. In germline, CDR1 is SQVTM, CDR2 ANQGSEA. CDR3 region: CSVDGHNTGELFF. CDR3 in DNA: TGCAGCGTTGACGGGCATAACACCGGGGAGCTGTTTTTT.

The table lists this clonotype with many counts. This chain connects TRBV12-3 or TRBV12-4 to TRBJ2-5; D is undetermined. Trimming removed 6 bases at V and 5 bases at J, with 10 bases between. The CDR3 consists of 12 residues. CDR3 residues: CASRNDRETQYF. The CDR3 nucleotides read TGTGCCAGCAGGAACGATCGGGAGACCCAGTACTTC.

This clonotype was counted ten times or more. This sequence joins TRBV4-1 and TRBJ2-7; no definite D call. The ends were cut back, 4 bases at V and 7 bases at J, with 14 bases in the middle. The CDR3 loop spans 13 amino acids. Germline V gene sequence: CDR1 MGHRA, CDR2 YSYEKL. The CDR3 DNA sequence: TGCGCCAGCAGCCTAGCACTTACTGAGGAGCAGTACGTC. It codes for CASSLALTEEQYV.

This clonotype was detected many times. The V call is TRBV10-1, the J call TRBJ2-1, with 10 bases lining up with TRBD2. Germline V gene sequence: CDR1 WNHNN, CDR2 SYGVQD (reference sequence). The ends lost 5 bases at V and 5 bases at J; junction bases unmatched: 3. CDR3 length: 14 residues. The CDR3 DNA reads as TGCGCCAGCAGTAAGCGGGAGGGCCACAATGAGCAGTTCTTC. It is translated as CASSKREGHNEQFF.

This clonotype was picked up many times. The chain couples TRBV10-3 to TRBJ1-1, with D hard to call. Trimming left V 2 bases short and J 8 bases short, with 12 bases between. CDR1 ENHRY and CDR2 SYGVKD come from the germline V gene. CDR3 length: 13 amino acids. CDR3 DNA: TGTGCCATCAGTGAGCGTAGGGCCATGGAAGCTTTCTTT. Translating it yields CAISERRAMEAFF.

This clonotype was observed many times. This chain links TRBV18 with TRBJ2-3; D is unclear. Germline CDR1 and CDR2: KGHSH and LQKENI. The CDR3 has 12 amino acids. V was trimmed by 5 bases and J by 1 base, leaving 4 bases between them. The CDR3 DNA follows: TGTGCCAGCTCAACCCGCACAGATACGCAGTATTTT. Translation gives CASSTRTDTQYF.

In this sample, this clonotype turned up many times. V usage is TRBV6-2 or TRBV6-3 and J usage is TRBJ2-7, with unresolved D. The CDR3 covers 13 residues. CDR1 and CDR2 (germline): MNHEY, SVGEGT. V was clipped by 5 bases and J by 3 bases, with 11 bases between them. CDR3 bases: TGTGCCAGCAGTCCGATAGGAAACTACGAGCAGTACGTC. Translated, it gives CASSPIGNYEQYV.

This clonotype was detected many times. J is TRBJ1-3 and V is TRBV6-1; D may be TRBD1 (6 bases). The CDR3 runs to 15 residues. Germline V gene data show CDR1 as MNHNS and CDR2 as SASEGT. Trimming removed 6 bases at V and 3 bases at J, with 15 bases between. The CDR3 sequence: CASSQTGLGGNTIYF. The DNA of the CDR3 is TGTGCCAGCAGCCAAACAGGGCTCGGTGGAAACACCATATATTTT.

The chain couples TRBV3-1 to TRBJ1-6; no reliable D call. Germline V gene sequence: CDR1 LGHDT, CDR2 YNNKEL (reference sequence). Trimming left V 8 bases short and J 7 bases short, with 9 bases between. The CDR3 extends over 12 amino acids. CDR3 sequence reads: CASGTRNSPLHF. CDR3 nucleotide sequence: TGTGCCAGCGGCACCAGGAATTCACCCCTCCACTTT.

This clonotype has at least ten counts. The rearrangement joins TRBV29-1 to TRBJ2-1; D is ambiguous. V lost 0 bases to trimming and J lost 2 bases, with 11 bases between them. The CDR3 is 15 residues long. The germline V gene has CDR1 SQVTM and CDR2 ANQGSEA. The CDR3 bases are TGCAGCGTTGAAGAATTAGGCGGAGCCTACAATGAGCAGTTCTTC. It translates to CSVEELGGAYNEQFF.

At least ten counts were recorded for this clonotype. The rearrangement links TRBV7-2 to TRBJ2-5, with D perhaps matching TRBD1 (5 bases). From germline, CDR1 is SGHTA and CDR2 FQGNSA. The CDR3 is 16 amino acids. V shed 4 bases and J shed 2 bases, with 17 bases lying between them. This CDR3 is CASSSAGWKGQETQYF. In DNA, the CDR3 is TGTGCCAGCAGCTCAGCCGGGTGGAAGGGGCAAGAGACCCAGTACTTC.

This clonotype was detected many times. The rearrangement uses TRBV7-8 and TRBJ2-3, with a possible D match to TRBD1 (5 bases). Trimming removed 4 bases from V and 1 base from J, with 12 bases in between. The germline gives CDR1 SGHVS, CDR2 FQNEAQ. This CDR3 is 15 amino acids long. CDR3 DNA sequence: TGTGCCAGCAGCTCGAGTGTAGGGGGCACAGATACGCAGTATTTT. It is translated as CASSSSVGGTDTQYF.

This clonotype was detected a few times. The chain joins TRBV2 to TRBJ2-7, with D tentatively TRBD1 (6 bases). This CDR3 comprises 16 residues. Germline V gene sequence: CDR1 SNHLY, CDR2 FYNNEI. V was trimmed by 0 bases and J by 6 bases, leaving 18 bases between them. CDR3 nucleotide sequence: TGTGCCAGCAGTGAAGCTCGGATCTTTCAGGGGTTCGAGCAGTACGTC. It codes for CASSEARIFQGFEQYV.

Many counts were recorded for this clonotype. The chain joins TRBV20-1 to TRBJ2-1; 9 positions agree with TRBD1. Germline V gene lookup returns CDR1 DFQATT and CDR2 SNEGSKA (reference sequence). The J segment lost 4 bases and the V segment lost 2 bases, leaving 3 bases of the junction unmatched. The CDR3 is 14 amino acids. In nucleotides, the CDR3 is TGCAGTGCTAGACGACAGGGGGTATACAATGAGCAGTTCTTC. Amino acid sequence: CSARRQGVYNEQFF.

This clonotype was seen many times. The chain employs TRBV5-1 and TRBJ2-2; TRBD2 matches 9 bases. Germline V gene data show CDR1 as SGHRS and CDR2 as YFSETQ. This CDR3 has 15 residues. After removal of 3 bases from V and 8 bases from J, the junction contained 8 bases not matched to a gene. The CDR3 here is CASSSWTSERGELFF. CDR3 nucleotide sequence: TGCGCCAGCAGCTCGTGGACTAGCGAGAGAGGGGAGCTGTTTTTT.

This clonotype was counted at least ten times. The chain uses TRBV12-3 or TRBV12-4 and TRBJ2-7; no clear D gene. Trimming removed 2 bases at V and 7 bases at J, with 9 bases between. CDR3 length: 12 residues. CDR3 bases: TGTGCCAGCAGTTTACTCCAAAGGGAGCAGTACTTC. As protein: CASSLLQREQYF.

This clonotype was recorded a few times. The genes are TRBV5-1 and TRBJ2-2; tentatively, D is TRBD2 (5 bases). In germline, CDR1 is SGHRS, CDR2 YFSETQ. The germline V and J ends were trimmed by 3 bases and 3 bases, with 21 bases remaining between them. The CDR3 extends over 18 amino acids. The CDR3 DNA sequence: TGCGCCAGCAGCTGGGGTCCGGAGCGGAGGAGAGACACCGGGGAGCTGTTTTTT. Protein sequence: CASSWGPERRRDTGELFF.

This clonotype was detected ten times or more. This sequence joins TRBV5-6 and TRBJ1-4; weak D call: TRBD1 (5 bases). This CDR3 is 14 amino acids long. V lost 6 bases, J lost 7 bases, and 16 bases lay in between. CDR1 and CDR2 (germline): SGHDT, YYEEEE. In DNA, the CDR3 is TGTGCCAGCACCTTCATGAGGGGCTCTGAAAAACTGTTTTTT. The encoded protein is CASTFMRGSEKLFF. The entire variable domain, with the rest obtained from reference TRBV5-6 and TRBJ1-4, is as follows: DAGVTQSPTHLIKTRGQQVTLRCSPKSGHDTVSWYQQALGQGPQFIFQYYEEEERQRGNFPDRFSGHQFPNYSSELNVNALLLGDSALYLCASTFMRGSEKLFFGSGTQLSVL.

V is TRBV27 and J is TRBJ2-1; 8 bases align to TRBD2. This CDR3 is built from 13 residues. J was trimmed by 7 bases and V by 9 bases; bases with no gene match: 8. Germline V lookup: CDR1 MNHEY, CDR2 SMNVEV (reference sequence). Written as DNA, the CDR3 is TGTGCCAGTCGACTAGCGTATTCTAATGAGCAGTTCTTC. Translated, it gives CASRLAYSNEQFF.

The CDR3 sequence: CASSLDGISGANVLTF. CDR3 nucleotide sequence: TGCGCCAGCAGCTTGGACGGTATCTCTGGGGCCAACGTCCTGACTTTC. V is TRBV5-1 and J is TRBJ2-6; D gene unclear. The CDR3 length is 16 residues. V gave up 0 bases and J gave up 0 bases, with 7 bases separating them. Looked up from germline, CDR1 is SGHRS and CDR2 is YFSETQ.

Ten or more counts support this clonotype. The chain recombines TRBV20-1 with TRBJ2-5; D not certain. From germline, CDR1 is DFQATT and CDR2 SNEGSKA (reference sequence). The ends were cut back, 3 bases at V and 0 bases at J, with 8 bases in the middle. The CDR3 length is 13 residues. CDR3 sequence: CSASTRHQETQYF. The CDR3 DNA is TGCAGTGCTAGCACGAGACACCAAGAGACCCAGTACTTC.

The chain carries TRBV4-3 and TRBJ2-6; D not resolved. CDR1 and CDR2 from the germline V gene are LGHNA and YSLEER. The CDR3 consists of 18 residues. V lost 3 bases, J lost 0 bases, and 15 bases lay in between. CDR3 sequence reads: CASSQSPGPVSGANVLTF. The CDR3 DNA reads as TGCGCCAGCAGCCAGAGTCCGGGCCCGGTCTCTGGGGCCAACGTCCTGACTTTC.

This clonotype was counted many times. This sequence joins TRBV27 and TRBJ1-1, with D hard to call. Germline V lookup: CDR1 MNHEY, CDR2 SMNVEV (reference sequence). Trimming removed 6 bases at V and 1 base at J, with 12 bases between. The CDR3 length is 14 residues. This chain's CDR3 is CASRHERANTEAFF. As DNA, the CDR3 is TGTGCCAGCAGGCATGAACGAGCGAACACTGAAGCTTTCTTT.